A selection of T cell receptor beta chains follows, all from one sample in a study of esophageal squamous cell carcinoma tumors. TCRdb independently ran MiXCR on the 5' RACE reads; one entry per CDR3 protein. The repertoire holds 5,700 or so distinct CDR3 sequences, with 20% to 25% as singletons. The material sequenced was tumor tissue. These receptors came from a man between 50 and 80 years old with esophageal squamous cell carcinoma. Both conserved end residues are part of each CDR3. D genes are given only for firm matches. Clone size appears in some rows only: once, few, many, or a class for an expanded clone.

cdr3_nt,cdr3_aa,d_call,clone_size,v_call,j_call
TGTGCCAGCAGTTTAGGAGGAGATACGCAGTATTTT,CASSLGGDTQYF,NA,NA,TRBV27,TRBJ2-3
TGTGCCAGCAGCTTCCTCGCGGGCGAGCAGTACTTC,CASSFLAGEQYF,NA,few,TRBV11-2,TRBJ2-7
TGCAGTGCTTCCGAGGGGGTTGCGGGGAGGGATGGCTACACCTTC,CSASEGVAGRDGYTF,NA,medium-sized,TRBV20-1,TRBJ1-2
TGTGCCAGCAGTGCGGACGCTAGCACAGATACGCAGTATTTT,CASSADASTDTQYF,NA,many,TRBV2,TRBJ2-3
TGTGCCAGCAGTCCTGGGACAGGGGGTTCACCCCTCCACTTT,CASSPGTGGSPLHF,TRBD1,few,TRBV28,TRBJ1-6
TGCAGTGCTGAGGGGGCTAGCGCATTAAATGAGCAGTTCTTC,CSAEGASALNEQFF,NA,NA,TRBV20-1,TRBJ2-1
TGCGCCAGCACCTTCGACGGACGAGACACAGATACGCAGTATTTT,CASTFDGRDTDTQYF,NA,many,TRBV5-1,TRBJ2-3
TGCGCCAGCAGCCAAGAATTAGGTGCCTTCGAGAATGAAAAACTGTTTTTT,CASSQELGAFENEKLFF,NA,many,TRBV4-1,TRBJ1-4
TGTGCCAGCAGCCAAAGGGCAGGGTATGAGCAGTTCTTC,CASSQRAGYEQFF,NA,large,TRBV7-3,TRBJ2-1
TGCAGTGCGCCAAGGGCGAGCTCGGCCTACAATGAGCAGTTCTTC,CSAPRASSAYNEQFF,NA,medium-sized,TRBV20-1,TRBJ2-1
TGCAGTGTTGGGACTAGCATCGACTACGAGCAGTACTTC,CSVGTSIDYEQYF,TRBD2,NA,TRBV20-1,TRBJ2-7
TGTGCCAGCAGGAAACAGGGGGGAACCTACGAGCAGTACTTC,CASRKQGGTYEQYF,TRBD1,NA,TRBV2,TRBJ2-7
TGTGCCAGCCAGACCTTATCCCCGGGGCGGGCGTCCGTCTATGAGCAGTTCTTC,CASQTLSPGRASVYEQFF,NA,few,TRBV6-1,TRBJ2-1
TGTGCCAGCAGGGAGCGCCACGAGCAGTACTTC,CASRERHEQYF,NA,medium-sized,TRBV6-5,TRBJ2-7
TGCAGTGCGAGCGGACAGGCTCCGGTTTTTAATGAGCAGTTCTTC,CSASGQAPVFNEQFF,TRBD1,few,TRBV20-1,TRBJ2-1
TGTGCCAGTAGAACAGGGGGGAACCTGAACACTGAAGCTTTCTTT,CASRTGGNLNTEAFF,TRBD1,NA,TRBV19,TRBJ1-1
TGTGCCAGCAGCAAAATTGAATCTGGAAACACCATATATTTT,CASSKIESGNTIYF,NA,NA,TRBV9,TRBJ1-3
TGTGCTTCCTATCGGGACTCTGGGGATACGCAGTATTTT,CASYRDSGDTQYF,NA,few,TRBV12-5,TRBJ2-3
TGTGCCAGCAGTTCTGACACGGGACTAGCGGGCCGCACCGGGGAGCTGTTTTTT,CASSSDTGLAGRTGELFF,TRBD2,medium-sized,TRBV6-5,TRBJ2-2
TGTGCCAGCAGCCCCAGAGATGGGGGAGTGCAGTACTTC,CASSPRDGGVQYF,NA,medium-sized,TRBV4-2,TRBJ2-7
TGTGCCATCAGTGTAACAGCGGCCACTGAAGCTTTCTTT,CAISVTAATEAFF,NA,NA,TRBV10-3,TRBJ1-1
TGTGCCAGCAGTTACTCGCTTTTCCGGACTAGCGGGAGTGGTATGGATACGCAGTATTTT,CASSYSLFRTSGSGMDTQYF,TRBD2,NA,TRBV6-2/TRBV6-3,TRBJ2-3
TGTGCCACCAGCAGAGGGGAGAACTCTGGGGCCAACGTCCTGACTTTC,CATSRGENSGANVLTF,NA,NA,TRBV15,TRBJ2-6
TGTGCCAGCAGCTTATCTCTGGGCTCCTACGAGCAGTACTTC,CASSLSLGSYEQYF,NA,medium-sized,TRBV7-6,TRBJ2-7
TGTGCCTGGAGTTCGGATTCGGGGTACAATGAGCAGTTCTTC,CAWSSDSGYNEQFF,NA,NA,TRBV30,TRBJ2-1
TGTGCCAGCAGCCATGGAGGGAGCGAGCAGTACTTC,CASSHGGSEQYF,NA,medium-sized,TRBV11-2,TRBJ2-7
TGCAGTGCGCTTAGTGGACAGGGTGAGACCCAGTACTTC,CSALSGQGETQYF,TRBD1,NA,TRBV20-1,TRBJ2-5